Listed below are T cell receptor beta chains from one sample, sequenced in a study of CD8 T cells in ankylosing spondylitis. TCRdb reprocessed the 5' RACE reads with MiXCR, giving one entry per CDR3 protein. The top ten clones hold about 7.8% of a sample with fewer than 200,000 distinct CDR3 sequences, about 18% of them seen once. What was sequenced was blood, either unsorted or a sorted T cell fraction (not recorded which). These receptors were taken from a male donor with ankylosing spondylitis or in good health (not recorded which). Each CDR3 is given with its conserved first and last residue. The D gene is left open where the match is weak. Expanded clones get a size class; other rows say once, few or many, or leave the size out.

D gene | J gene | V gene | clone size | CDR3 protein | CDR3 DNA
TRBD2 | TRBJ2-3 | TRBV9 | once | CASVPGLAGPDTQYF | TGTGCCAGCGTTCCCGGACTAGCGGGGCCCGATACGCAGTATTTT
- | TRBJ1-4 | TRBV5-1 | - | CASSLVTGFATNEKLFF | TGCGCCAGCAGCTTGGTTACAGGGTTTGCAACTAATGAAAAACTGTTTTTT
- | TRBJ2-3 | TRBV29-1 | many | CSPGTPFRDTQYF | TGCAGCCCCGGGACCCCGTTTCGAGATACGCAGTATTTT
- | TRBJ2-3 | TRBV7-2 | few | CASRTPFGPDTQYF | TGTGCCAGCAGGACACCTTTTGGGCCAGATACGCAGTATTTT
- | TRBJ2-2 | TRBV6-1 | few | CASRAGTTNTGELFF | TGTGCCAGCAGGGCCGGTACTACGAACACCGGGGAGCTGTTTTTT
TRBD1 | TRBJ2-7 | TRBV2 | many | CASSPFDRGLYEQYF | TGTGCCAGCAGCCCTTTCGACAGGGGGCTGTACGAGCAGTACTTC
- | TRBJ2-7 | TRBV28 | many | CASSWSQNSYEQYF | TGTGCCAGCAGTTGGTCCCAGAACTCCTACGAGCAGTACTTC
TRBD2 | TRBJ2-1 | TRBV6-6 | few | CASTVREGSYNEQFF | TGTGCCAGCACGGTGCGGGAGGGCTCCTACAATGAGCAGTTCTTC
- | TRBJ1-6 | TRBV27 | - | CASSLEGTSSYNSPLHF | TGTGCCAGCAGTTTAGAGGGCACGAGCTCCTATAATTCACCCCTCCACTTT
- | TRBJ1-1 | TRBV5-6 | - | CASSLQAPHNTEAFF | TGTGCCAGCAGCTTGCAGGCACCGCACAACACTGAAGCTTTCTTT
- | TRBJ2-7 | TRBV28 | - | CASRYGTFGGEQYF | TGTGCCAGCAGGTATGGGACTTTCGGAGGCGAGCAGTACTTC
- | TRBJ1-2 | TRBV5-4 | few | CASSVPGTRTNYGYTF | TGTGCCAGCAGCGTACCCGGGACACGGACTAACTATGGCTACACCTTC
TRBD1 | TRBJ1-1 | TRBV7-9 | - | CASSLAPGQGIEAFF | TGTGCCAGCAGCTTAGCTCCGGGACAGGGTATTGAAGCTTTCTTT
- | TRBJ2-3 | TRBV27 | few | CASSLSIPSRGPSTDTQYF | TGTGCCAGCAGTTTATCCATTCCGAGCAGGGGACCGAGCACAGATACGCAGTATTTT
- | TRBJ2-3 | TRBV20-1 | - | CSAREGRSTDTQYF | TGCAGTGCTAGAGAAGGGAGGAGCACAGATACGCAGTATTTT
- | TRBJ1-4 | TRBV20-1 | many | CSARDSRATNEKLFF | TGCAGTGCTAGAGATTCAAGGGCGACTAATGAAAAACTGTTTTTT
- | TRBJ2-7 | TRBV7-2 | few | CASSSRTGLKEQYF | TGTGCCAGCAGCTCGAGAACTGGGTTGAAAGAGCAGTACTTC